This TCR beta chain was identified in a study of blood T cell repertoires in COVID-19. Germline-derived CDR1 and CDR2 are SGHVS and FQNEAQ. The V end was cut by 3 bases, the J end by 0 bases, with 6 bases between. This CDR3 has 15 residues. Assay: immunoSEQ multiplex PCR; the TCRdb copy retains only in-frame clones and omits some. The repertoire has 200,000 to 250,000 clones, 81% of them found once; the top ten carry more than 8.5%. Specimen: PBMCs or T cells enriched from blood (not recorded which). The gene calls are TRBV7-8 and TRBJ2-6, with D perhaps matching TRBD2 (6 bases). The receptor was derived from a woman aged 45-65 years with acute COVID-19. The CDR3 loop is CASSFGSSGANVLTF. For the CDR3, the DNA is TGTGCCAGCAGCTTCGGGAGCTCTGGGGCCAACGTCCTGACTTTC.